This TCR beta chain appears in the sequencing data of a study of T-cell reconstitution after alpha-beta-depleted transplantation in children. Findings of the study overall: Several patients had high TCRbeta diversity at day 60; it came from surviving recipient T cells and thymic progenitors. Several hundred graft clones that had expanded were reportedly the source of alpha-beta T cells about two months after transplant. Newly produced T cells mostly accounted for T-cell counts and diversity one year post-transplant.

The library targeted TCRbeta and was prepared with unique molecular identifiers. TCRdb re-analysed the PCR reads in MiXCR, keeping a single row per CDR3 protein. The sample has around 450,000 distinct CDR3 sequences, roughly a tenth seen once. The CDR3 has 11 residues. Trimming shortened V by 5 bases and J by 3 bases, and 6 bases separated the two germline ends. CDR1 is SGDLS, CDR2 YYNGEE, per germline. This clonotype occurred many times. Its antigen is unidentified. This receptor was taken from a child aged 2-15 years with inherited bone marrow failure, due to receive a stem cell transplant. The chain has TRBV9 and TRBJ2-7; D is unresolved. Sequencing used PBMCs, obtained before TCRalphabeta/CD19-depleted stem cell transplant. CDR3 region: CASSAGYEQYF. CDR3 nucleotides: TGTGCCAGCAGTGCCGGCTACGAGCAGTACTTC.